Presented here are 6 T cell receptor beta chains from one specimen sequenced in a study of blood T cell repertoires in COVID-19. Profiling relied on immunoSEQ multiplex PCR, and the TCRdb table lists in-frame clones only, not all of them. This table holds fewer than 250,000 clones, nearly 90% found once. Specimen: PBMCs or T cells enriched from blood (not recorded which). Receptors originate from a man aged 25-40 years who had been exposed to COVID-19.

The V gene is TRBV19, the J gene TRBJ1-2, with TRBD1 matching 12 bases. With V trimmed by 8 bases and J by 8 bases, 9 bases remained unmatched. Looked up from germline, CDR1 is LNHDA and CDR2 is SQIVND (reference sequence). CDR3 length: 14 amino acids. The CDR3 loop reads CASLSRDRGRGYTF. In DNA, the CDR3 is TGTGCCAGTTTAAGCCGGGACAGGGGGCGCGGCTACACCTTC.

J is TRBJ1-2 and V is TRBV12-3 or TRBV12-4, with 9 positions matching TRBD1. The trim removed 8 bases at V and 3 bases at J, leaving 4 bases unmatched. The CDR3 covers 13 residues. The CDR3 region is CASATGGDYGYTF. The CDR3, as DNA: TGTGCCAGCGCGACAGGGGGAGACTATGGCTACACCTTC.

This clone was detected once. This chain links TRBV30 with TRBJ1-6; 10 bases line up with TRBD1. The CDR3 is 14 amino acids. The ends lost 1 base at V and 13 bases at J; junction bases unmatched: 7. Germline CDR1 is GTSNPN and CDR2 is SVGIG (reference sequence). CDR3 in amino acids: CAWSADRGRLPLHF. The CDR3, as DNA: TGTGCCTGGAGTGCAGACAGGGGGCGTCTCCCCCTCCACTTT.

This clone was seen once. The chain links TRBV14 to TRBJ1-1; D perhaps matches TRBD1 (5 bases). The V gene's germline CDR1 is SGHDN and CDR2 FVKESK. V was clipped by 1 base and J by 4 bases, with 22 bases between them. The CDR3 spans 18 residues. The CDR3 spells CASSQATPPRGDPTEAFF. CDR3 sequence (DNA): TGTGCCAGCAGCCAAGCCACTCCTCCGCGGGGGGACCCCACTGAAGCTTTCTTT. Full variable domain (remainder filled in from reference TRBV14 and TRBJ1-1): EAGVTQFPSHSVIEKGQTVTLRCDPISGHDNLYWYRRVMGKEIKFLLHFVKESKQDESGMPNNRFLAERTGGTYSTLKVQPAELEDSGVYFCASSQATPPRGDPTEAFFGQGTRLTVV.

This clone appeared a single time. This CDR3 is CATSRVLADTQYF. CDR3 bases: TGTGCCACCAGCAGAGTACTAGCAGATACGCAGTATTTT. V gene TRBV15 combines with J gene TRBJ2-3, with D possibly matching TRBD2 (5 bases). V shed 1 base and J shed 4 bases, with 6 bases lying between them. Germline V CDR1 and CDR2: LNHNV, YYDKDF (reference sequence). CDR3 size: 13 residues.

This clone was observed once. The V gene is TRBV3-1 (or the pseudogene TRBV3-2), the J gene TRBJ2-5, with 8 bases aligning to TRBD2. This CDR3 comprises 17 residues. Germline loops: CDR1 LGHDT, CDR2 YNNKEL (reference sequence). V was clipped by 3 bases and J by 5 bases; unmatched bases: 14. This CDR3 reads CASSHGFNGGAPETQYF. Here the CDR3 DNA reads TGTGCCAGCAGCCACGGGTTTAACGGGGGGGCCCCCGAGACCCAGTACTTC.